Listed below are T cell receptor beta chains from one sample, sequenced in a study of blood T cell repertoires in COVID-19. Libraries were prepared by immunoSEQ multiplex PCR; TCRdb keeps only in-frame clonotypes and omits some of them. The sample has hundreds of thousands of clones, approximately 85% seen once. The sample comprised PBMCs or T cells enriched from blood (not recorded which). Receptors were obtained from a woman in her thirties who had recovered from COVID-19. CDR3s include the opening cysteine and the closing phenylalanine or tryptophan. D genes are given only for firm matches. Clone sizes are given selectively: once, few, many, or a class where the clone is expanded.

J,V,size,length,D,DNA,CDR3
TRBJ2-3,TRBV4-1,-,11,-,TGCGCCAGCAGCCAAACCGGGACGCAGTATTTT,CASSQTGTQYF
TRBJ1-2,TRBV11-2,-,14,TRBD1,TGTGCCAGCAGTCCTACGACAGGGAGCTATGGCTACACCTTC,CASSPTTGSYGYTF
TRBJ1-2,TRBV4-3,-,15,-,TGCGCCAGCAGCCAAGACGGGCAGGGTAGTCCTGGCTACACCTTC,CASSQDGQGSPGYTF
TRBJ2-7,TRBV27,-,16,TRBD2,TGTGCCAGCAGTTTAAATCTAGCGGGTGGCTCCTACGAGCAGTACTTC,CASSLNLAGGSYEQYF
TRBJ2-7,TRBV12-3/TRBV12-4,-,12,-,TGTGCCAGCAGTGCAGACAGCCCTTACCCGTACTTC,CASSADSPYPYF
TRBJ1-6,TRBV12-3/TRBV12-4,-,12,-,TGTGCCAGCAGTTTCTCTGATTCACCCCTCCACTTT,CASSFSDSPLHF
TRBJ1-5,TRBV5-1,-,14,TRBD1,TGCGCCAGCAGCTTGGAAGGGGGCCATCAGCCCCAGCATTTT,CASSLEGGHQPQHF
TRBJ1-2,TRBV27,-,15,-,TGTGCCAGCAGTTTAATAGGGGCCGGGAACTATGGCTACACCTTC,CASSLIGAGNYGYTF
TRBJ2-7,TRBV18,-,14,TRBD2,TGTGCCAGCTCACCCGGACTAGCGGGAGATGCGCAGTACTTC,CASSPGLAGDAQYF
TRBJ1-5,TRBV9,few,14,TRBD1,TGTGCCAGCAGCCCGGAGACAGGGAATCAGCCCCAGCATTTT,CASSPETGNQPQHF
TRBJ1-1,TRBV19,-,14,-,TGTGCCAGTAGTCTCCCGCGCGAGAACACTGAAGCTTTCTTT,CASSLPRENTEAFF
TRBJ1-6,TRBV28,-,14,-,TGTGCCACTCAAGGGGGCTCCTATAATTCACCCCTCCACTTT,CATQGGSYNSPLHF
TRBJ2-1,TRBV5-1,-,16,TRBD2,TGCGCCAGCAGCTTGGCCGTGGGGGAGGGCCGGAATGAGCAGTTCTTC,CASSLAVGEGRNEQFF
TRBJ2-1,TRBV28,-,15,TRBD2,TGTGCCAGCAGTTTCGTAGCGGGGGCCTACAATGAGCAGTTCTTC,CASSFVAGAYNEQFF
TRBJ2-1,TRBV2,-,13,TRBD1,TGTGCCAGCAGCGGGGACAGTCACAATGAGCAGTTCTTC,CASSGDSHNEQFF
TRBJ2-2,TRBV24-1,-,12,-,TGTGCCACCAGTTTGAGCACCGGGGAGCTGTTTTTT,CATSLSTGELFF
TRBJ1-4,TRBV6-2/TRBV6-3,-,13,TRBD1,TGTGCCAGCAGTTTCAGGGGGCCGTCGAGACTGTTTTTT,CASSFRGPSRLFF
TRBJ1-3,TRBV28,-,19,-,TGTGCCAGCAGTTGGGACCACTCCTTGGGGACTTTCTCTGGAAACACCATATATTTT,CASSWDHSLGTFSGNTIYF
TRBJ2-7,TRBV4-3,-,15,-,TGCGCCAGCAGCCAAGATCGAGACAGGTCCTACGAGCAGTACTTC,CASSQDRDRSYEQYF
TRBJ2-2,TRBV30,-,15,-,TGTGCCTGGAGACCAGGGTCCCTTAACACCGGGGAGCTGTTTTTT,CAWRPGSLNTGELFF
TRBJ2-3,TRBV2,-,13,-,TGTGCCAGCAGTGGGCTAGAAGCAGATACGCAGTATTTT,CASSGLEADTQYF
TRBJ1-4,TRBV11-1,few,14,-,TGTGCCAGCAGCTCCGGGACTGGAGGTGAAAAACTGTTTTTT,CASSSGTGGEKLFF
TRBJ2-4,TRBV15,-,18,-,TGTGCCACCAGCATCCGAAACCGAATTGAGACAGGAGGAAACATTCAGTACTTC,CATSIRNRIETGGNIQYF
TRBJ1-4,TRBV21-1,few,17,-,TGTGCCAGCAGCAAAGACGGAGGGGGCGATATTAATGAAAAACTGTTTTTT,CASSKDGGGDINEKLFF
TRBJ1-6,TRBV10-3,-,14,-,TGTGCCATCAGTGAAGGAGGGGATGGTTCACCCCTCCACTTT,CAISEGGDGSPLHF
TRBJ2-3,TRBV27,-,15,TRBD2,TGTGCCAGCAGCTGGACTAGCACTAGCACAGATACGCAGTATTTT,CASSWTSTSTDTQYF
TRBJ1-5,TRBV7-2,-,18,-,TGTGCCAGCAGCTTAGCGGGCAGGGGATTTTATAGCAATCAGCCCCAGCATTTT,CASSLAGRGFYSNQPQHF
TRBJ2-5,TRBV24-1,-,15,-,TGTGCCACCAGTGATTTTACTAGCCGGCGAGAGACCCAGTACTTC,CATSDFTSRRETQYF
TRBJ1-2,TRBV6-5,-,14,TRBD1,TGTGCCAGCAGTAGTCCAGGGGGCTGGAATGGCTACACCTTC,CASSSPGGWNGYTF
TRBJ2-7,TRBV3-1/TRBV3-2,once,15,TRBD2,TGTGCCAGCAGCCAAGACGGGAGGGAACCCTACGAGCAGTACTTC,CASSQDGREPYEQYF
TRBJ2-5,TRBV5-4,-,14,TRBD2,TGTGCCAGCAGCTCGGGGGGGAGGGGAGAGACCCAGTACTTC,CASSSGGRGETQYF
TRBJ2-7,TRBV19,-,14,-,TGTGCCAGTAGTATATCGGGGGGCTCGGGCGAGCAGTACTTC,CASSISGGSGEQYF
TRBJ2-1,TRBV19,-,15,TRBD2,TGTGCCAGTAGTATAGGGACTAGCCTGGTTGATGAGCAGTTCTTC,CASSIGTSLVDEQFF
TRBJ1-1,TRBV9,-,14,-,TGTGCCAGCAGCGTAGCGGACAGAAACACTGAAGCTTTCTTT,CASSVADRNTEAFF
TRBJ2-7,TRBV10-2,once,11,-,TGCGCCAGCAGTGCAGCCTACGAGCAGTACTTC,CASSAAYEQYF
TRBJ2-5,TRBV2,-,14,TRBD2,TGTGCCAGCAGGGGGACTAGCGGGATGGAGACCCAGTACTTC,CASRGTSGMETQYF
TRBJ2-7,TRBV3-1/TRBV3-2,-,12,TRBD2,TGTGCCAGCAGAGCCGCGGGAGGCGAGCAGTACTTC,CASRAAGGEQYF
TRBJ2-1,TRBV3-1/TRBV3-2,-,17,TRBD2,TGTGCCAGCAGCCAAGTGCTAGCGGGGGGCTCCTACAATGAGCAGTTCTTC,CASSQVLAGGSYNEQFF
TRBJ1-4,TRBV28,-,13,-,TGTGCCAGCAGTCAAGGGGGAAGTGGGAAACTGTTTTTT,CASSQGGSGKLFF
TRBJ1-2,TRBV6-5,-,14,-,TGTGCCAGCAGTTACTTCCAGGGGAGCTATGGCTACACCTTC,CASSYFQGSYGYTF
TRBJ1-5,TRBV28,-,15,-,TGTGCCAGCAGTTTTCCGAACAAGGGGAATCAGCCCCAGCATTTT,CASSFPNKGNQPQHF
TRBJ1-2,TRBV24-1,few,14,-,TGTGCCACCAGTGATTCGCAGGATATTCCTGGCTACACCTTC,CATSDSQDIPGYTF
TRBJ1-3,TRBV9,-,16,TRBD1,TGTGCCAGCAGCTCAACGGGACAGATCTCTGGAAACACCATATATTTT,CASSSTGQISGNTIYF
TRBJ1-1,TRBV29-1,-,11,-,TGCAGCGTGGACAGTTACACTGAAGCTTTCTTT,CSVDSYTEAFF
TRBJ2-5,TRBV12-3/TRBV12-4,few,13,TRBD1,TGTGCCAGCAGTCGGGGACAGCAAGAGACCCAGTACTTC,CASSRGQQETQYF
TRBJ1-5,TRBV27,-,14,-,TGTGCCAGCAGTTTAGCAGGGATGGGTTTACCCCAGCATTTT,CASSLAGMGLPQHF
TRBJ1-1,TRBV11-3,-,14,-,TGTGCCAGCAGCTTAGTCTTCGGTCATGAGGTTATAGAATTT,CASSLVFGHEVIEF
TRBJ2-1,TRBV18,-,14,TRBD2,TGTGCCAGCTCACGCCTAGCGGGGGACAATGAGCAGTTCTTC,CASSRLAGDNEQFF
TRBJ1-1,TRBV7-9,-,15,-,TGTGCCAGCAGCCCTCGCGGGGGGGAGGGCACTGAAGCTTTCTTT,CASSPRGGEGTEAFF